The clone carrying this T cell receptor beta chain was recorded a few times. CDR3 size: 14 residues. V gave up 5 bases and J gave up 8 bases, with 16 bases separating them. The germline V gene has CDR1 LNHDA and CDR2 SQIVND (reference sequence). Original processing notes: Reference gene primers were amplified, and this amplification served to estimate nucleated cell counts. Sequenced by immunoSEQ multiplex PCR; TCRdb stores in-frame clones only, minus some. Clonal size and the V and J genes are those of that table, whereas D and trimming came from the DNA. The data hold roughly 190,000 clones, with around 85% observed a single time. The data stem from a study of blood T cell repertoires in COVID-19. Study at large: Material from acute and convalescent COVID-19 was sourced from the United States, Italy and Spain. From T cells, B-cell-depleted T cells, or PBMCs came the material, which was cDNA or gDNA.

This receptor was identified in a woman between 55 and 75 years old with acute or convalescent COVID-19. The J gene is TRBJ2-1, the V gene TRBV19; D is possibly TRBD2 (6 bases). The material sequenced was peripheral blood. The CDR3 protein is CASSGTAGLDEQFF. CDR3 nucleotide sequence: TGTGCCAGTAGTGGGACTGCGGGCCTCGATGAGCAGTTCTTC.